This T cell receptor (beta chain) stems from a study of PD-L1 blockade in urothelial cancer. For the study at large: Samples of blood were analyzed 3 weeks (second dose) and 6 weeks after treatment start. When blood samples were assessed, the median T cell count was about 130,000.

Regarding time point: peripheral blood 6 weeks after treatment start. The CDR3 runs to 14 residues. The V gene's germline CDR1 is WSHSY and CDR2 SAAADI. The ends were cut back, 3 bases at V and 2 bases at J, with 8 bases in the middle. Each PCR contained spiked-in synthetic TCR analog templates. Generated by immunoSEQ multiplex PCR, the TCRdb table keeps only in-frame clones and is missing some. The table lists around 38,000 clones, about 88% of them singletons. The chain recombines TRBV10-2 with TRBJ2-4, with D perhaps TRBD1 (5 bases). This clonotype originated in a man aged 55 to 70 with urothelial cancer. Material: PBMCs, obtained around atezolizumab (anti-PD-L1) treatment. Here the CDR3 reads CASSDRQTKNIQYF. DNA of the CDR3: TGCGCCAGCAGTGATAGACAGACCAAAAACATTCAGTACTTC.